This T cell receptor beta chain was obtained from a study of blood T cell repertoires in COVID-19. Libraries were prepared by immunoSEQ multiplex PCR; TCRdb keeps only in-frame clonotypes and omits some of them. The sample lists 250,000 to 300,000 clones, about nine tenths occurring once. The source is a woman aged 25 to 39 with active or convalescent COVID-19. Specimen: peripheral blood.

The CDR3: CASSFASGGAGEQYF. For the CDR3, the DNA is TGTGCCAGCAGCTTCGCTAGCGGGGGGGCAGGGGAGCAGTACTTC. The chain employs TRBV7-2 and TRBJ2-7; 12 bases line up with TRBD2. CDR3 length: 15 residues. V gave up 3 bases and J gave up 7 bases; unmatched junction bases: 7. CDR1 and CDR2 from the germline V gene are SGHTA and FQGNSA.